This TCR beta chain is from a study of control samples from healthy donors and cancer patients. Germline CDR1 reads GTSNPN; CDR2 reads SVGIG (reference sequence). There are 14 residues in the CDR3. V was pared by 3 bases and J by 1 base, with 12 bases between. TCRdb's copy holds only in-frame clones and misses some; the assay was immunoSEQ multiplex PCR. The sample lists 95,000 to 100,000 clones; roughly four fifths were seen once. The sample was blood. The chain employs TRBV30 and TRBJ1-1, with D maybe TRBD1 (6 bases). This receptor was taken from a man in his sixties in good health. CDR3 sequence (DNA): TGTGCCTGGAGAAAGGGGGGCGCGAACACTGAAGCTTTCTTT. It specifies CAWRKGGANTEAFF.